What follows is one T cell receptor beta chain and its context. The antigen remains undetermined. The data are from a study of T cells in Graves' hyperthyroidism and ophthalmopathy. The CDR3 contains 16 residues. Germline CDR1 LNHNV, CDR2 YYDKDF (reference sequence). V shed 0 bases and J shed 2 bases, with 13 bases lying between them. There were TCR beta CDR3 regions amplified from RNA transcripts. The primer set for the first-round RT-PCR of the TCR CDR3 was HTBI. TCRdb re-called the multiplex PCR reads with MiXCR, one entry per CDR3 protein. The sample has 480,000 or so distinct CDR3 sequences; approximately 49% are singletons. Study-wide findings and caveats: In the analysis, a 13 V-J model separated ophthalmopathy from stable hyperthyroidism. Progression to ophthalmopathy was predicted a median of about 6.6 months early. Most thyroid clonotypes with frequency above 0.001 were detected in blood.

Sequencing used peripheral blood or thyroid tissue (not recorded which). The clonotype was recovered from an adult woman with Graves' disease, either hyperthyroidism or ophthalmopathy (not recorded which). This sequence joins TRBV15 and TRBJ1-1, with D possibly matching TRBD1 (5 bases). CDR3: CATSRDRRQYNTEAFF. As DNA, the CDR3 is TGTGCCACCAGCAGAGATCGCCGACAGTATAACACTGAAGCTTTCTTT.